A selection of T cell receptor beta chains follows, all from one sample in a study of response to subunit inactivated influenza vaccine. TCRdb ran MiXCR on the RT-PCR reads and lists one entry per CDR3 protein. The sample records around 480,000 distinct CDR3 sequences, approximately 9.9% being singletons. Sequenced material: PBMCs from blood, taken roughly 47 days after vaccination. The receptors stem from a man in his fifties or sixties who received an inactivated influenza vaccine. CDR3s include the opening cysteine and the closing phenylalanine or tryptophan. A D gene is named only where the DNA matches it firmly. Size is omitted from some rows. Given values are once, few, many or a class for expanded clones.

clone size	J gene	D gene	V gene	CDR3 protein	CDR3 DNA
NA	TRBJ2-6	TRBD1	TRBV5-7	CASSYDRGSSGANVLTF	TGTGCCAGCAGCTATGACAGGGGGTCCTCTGGGGCCAACGTCCTGACTTTC
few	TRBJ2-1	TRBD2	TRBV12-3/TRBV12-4	CASSLWSSGSNEQFF	TGTGCCAGCAGTTTATGGAGTAGCGGGTCCAATGAGCAGTTCTTC
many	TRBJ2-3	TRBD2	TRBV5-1	CASSFRTSGEYTDTQYF	TGCGCCAGCAGTTTCCGGACTAGCGGGGAGTACACAGATACGCAGTATTTT
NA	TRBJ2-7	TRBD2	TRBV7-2	CASSPRTSGSGEQYF	TGTGCCAGCAGCCCAAGGACTAGCGGGAGTGGCGAGCAGTACTTC
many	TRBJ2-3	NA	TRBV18	CASSPKDTQYF	TGTGCCAGCTCCCCGAAAGATACGCAGTATTTT
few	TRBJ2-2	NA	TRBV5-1	CASSETTNTGELFF	TGCGCCAGCAGCGAGACGACGAACACCGGGGAGCTGTTTTTT
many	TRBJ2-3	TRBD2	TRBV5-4	CASRPSGTSTDTQYF	TGTGCCAGCCGGCCTAGCGGAACTAGCACAGATACGCAGTATTTT
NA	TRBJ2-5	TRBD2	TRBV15	CATSSAGTSGGAGETQYF	TGTGCCACCAGCAGTGCCGGGACTAGCGGGGGGGCGGGGGAGACCCAGTACTTC
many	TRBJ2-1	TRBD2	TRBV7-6	CASSLLWTSGLKQFF	TGTGCCAGCAGCTTACTTTGGACTAGCGGGCTAAAGCAGTTCTTC
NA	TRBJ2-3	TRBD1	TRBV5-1	CASSSNPGQADTQYF	TGCGCCAGCAGCTCCAACCCTGGACAGGCAGATACGCAGTATTTT
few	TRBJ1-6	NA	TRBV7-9	CASSLGFSENSPLHF	TGTGCCAGCAGCTTAGGATTCTCGGAAAATTCACCCCTCCACTTT
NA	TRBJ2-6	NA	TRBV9	CASNGRAGANVLTF	TGTGCCAGCAATGGCAGGGCTGGGGCCAACGTCCTGACTTTC
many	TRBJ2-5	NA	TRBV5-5	CASSLEHIPRETQYF	TGTGCCAGCAGCTTGGAACACATCCCGAGGGAGACCCAGTACTTC
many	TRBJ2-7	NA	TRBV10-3	CAISKSPYEQYF	TGTGCCATCAGTAAGTCTCCCTACGAGCAGTACTTC
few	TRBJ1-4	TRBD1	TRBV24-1	CATSDPRGTGGEKLFF	TGTGCCACCAGTGATCCCCGCGGGACAGGGGGTGAAAAACTGTTTTTT
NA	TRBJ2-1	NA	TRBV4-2	CASSQVGGEHEQFF	TGTGCCAGCAGCCAAGTAGGGGGGGAACATGAGCAGTTCTTC
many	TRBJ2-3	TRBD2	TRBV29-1	CSVGIAGRADTQYF	TGCAGCGTTGGGATAGCGGGAAGGGCAGATACGCAGTATTTT
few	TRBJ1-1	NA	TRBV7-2	CASSFGARSRFTEAFF	TGTGCCAGCAGCTTTGGTGCACGGTCCAGGTTCACTGAAGCTTTCTTT
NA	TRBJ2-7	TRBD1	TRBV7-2	CASSYGPGTGAGEQYF	TGTGCCAGCAGTTACGGCCCCGGGACAGGGGCTGGCGAGCAGTACTTC
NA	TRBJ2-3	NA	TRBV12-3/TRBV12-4	CASSPRGESDTQYF	TGTGCCAGCAGCCCTAGGGGCGAGTCAGATACGCAGTATTTT
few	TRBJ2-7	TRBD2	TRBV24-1	CATSDSASGVYEQYF	TGTGCCACCAGTGATTCCGCTAGCGGAGTCTACGAGCAGTACTTC
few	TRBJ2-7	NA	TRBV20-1	CSARGGYSYEQYF	TGCAGTGCTAGAGGGGGTTACTCCTACGAGCAGTACTTC
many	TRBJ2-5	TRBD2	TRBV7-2	CASSSGTSGGYETQYF	TGTGCCAGCAGCTCTGGGACTAGCGGGGGATATGAGACCCAGTACTTC
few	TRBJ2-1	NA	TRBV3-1	CASSREGAYNEQFF	TGTGCCAGCAGCCGGGAGGGGGCCTACAATGAGCAGTTCTTC
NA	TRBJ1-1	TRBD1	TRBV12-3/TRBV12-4	CASSAGQGARTEAFF	TGTGCCAGCAGTGCGGGACAGGGGGCAAGGACTGAAGCTTTCTTT
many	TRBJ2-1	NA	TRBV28	CASSFQGSNYNEQFF	TGTGCCAGCAGTTTCCAGGGATCTAACTACAATGAGCAGTTCTTC
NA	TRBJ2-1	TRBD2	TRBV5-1	CASSLDTSGGREQFF	TGCGCCAGCAGCTTGGATACTAGCGGGGGGCGTGAGCAGTTCTTC
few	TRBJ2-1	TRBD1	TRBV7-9	CASSRGTGEGEQFF	TGTGCCAGCAGCCGAGGGACAGGGGAGGGTGAGCAGTTCTTC
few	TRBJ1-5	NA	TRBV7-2	CASSLSRRGNQPQHF	TGTGCCAGCAGCTTAAGCAGGCGCGGCAATCAGCCCCAGCATTTT
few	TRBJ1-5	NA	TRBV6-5	CASSYRVGQPQHF	TGTGCCAGCAGTTACCGAGTCGGGCAGCCCCAGCATTTT
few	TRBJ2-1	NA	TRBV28	CASSTFHEQFF	TGTGCCAGCAGTACTTTCCATGAGCAGTTCTTC
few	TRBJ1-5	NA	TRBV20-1	CSAGPQPGGNQPQHF	TGCAGTGCTGGACCCCAGCCGGGAGGCAATCAGCCCCAGCATTTT
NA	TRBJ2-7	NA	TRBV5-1	CASRPFYEQYF	TGCGCCAGCAGACCCTTCTACGAGCAGTACTTC
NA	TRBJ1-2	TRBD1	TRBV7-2	CASSPGQGPINYGYTF	TGTGCCAGCAGCCCGGGACAGGGTCCAATAAACTATGGCTACACCTTC
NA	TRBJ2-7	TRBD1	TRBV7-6	CASSPPGGTGYEQYF	TGTGCCAGCAGCCCACCTGGGGGGACAGGGTACGAGCAGTACTTC
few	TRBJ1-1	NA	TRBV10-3	CAISEQVNTEAFF	TGTGCCATCAGTGAACAGGTGAACACTGAAGCTTTCTTT
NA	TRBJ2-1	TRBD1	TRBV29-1	CSVEGSGRGQLGYNEQFF	TGCAGCGTTGAAGGCTCGGGAAGGGGGCAGCTGGGCTACAATGAGCAGTTCTTC
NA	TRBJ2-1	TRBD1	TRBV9	CASSVEGQGLNEQFF	TGTGCCAGCAGCGTAGAGGGACAGGGATTAAATGAGCAGTTCTTC
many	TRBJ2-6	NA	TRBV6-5	CASSYSVRETTGANVLTF	TGTGCCAGCAGTTACTCAGTCAGGGAAACCACTGGGGCCAACGTCCTGACTTTC
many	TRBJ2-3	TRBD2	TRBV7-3	CASSVSGNTDTQYF	TGTGCCAGCAGCGTAAGCGGGAACACAGATACGCAGTATTTT
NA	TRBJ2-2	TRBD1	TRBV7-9	CASSLGQGIGGELFF	TGTGCCAGCAGCCTCGGACAGGGTATTGGCGGGGAGCTGTTTTTT
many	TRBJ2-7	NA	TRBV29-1	CSVRPDGTGVWGLATNEQYF	TGCAGCGTCCGACCGGATGGGACAGGGGTTTGGGGACTAGCGACGAACGAGCAGTACTTC
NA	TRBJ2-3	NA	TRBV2	CASSEDPTDTQYF	TGTGCCAGCAGTGAAGATCCCACAGATACGCAGTATTTT
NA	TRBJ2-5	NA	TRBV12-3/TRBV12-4	CASSFSPGIEETQYF	TGTGCCAGCAGTTTCTCTCCGGGTATCGAAGAGACCCAGTACTTC
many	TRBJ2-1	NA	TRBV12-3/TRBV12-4	CASSLRRNNEQFF	TGTGCCAGCAGTTTAAGGCGAAACAATGAGCAGTTCTTC
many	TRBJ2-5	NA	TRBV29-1	CSVGWKQETQYF	TGCAGCGTTGGTTGGAAGCAAGAGACCCAGTACTTC
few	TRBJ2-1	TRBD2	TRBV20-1	CSAAKTSERLSYNEQFF	TGCAGTGCTGCGAAAACTAGCGAAAGACTCTCCTACAATGAGCAGTTCTTC
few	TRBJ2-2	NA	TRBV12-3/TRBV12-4	CASSLTPENTGELFF	TGTGCCAGCAGTTTGACGCCGGAAAACACCGGGGAGCTGTTTTTT
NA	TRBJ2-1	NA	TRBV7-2	CASSPRSWGNEQFF	TGTGCCAGCAGCCCTAGATCGTGGGGGAATGAGCAGTTCTTC
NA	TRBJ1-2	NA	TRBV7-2	CASSLTPTLGENGYTF	TGTGCCAGCAGCTTAACCCCGACGTTGGGGGAGAATGGCTACACCTTC
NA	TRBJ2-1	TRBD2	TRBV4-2	CASSQDQREGTGEQFF	TGTGCCAGCAGCCAAGATCAACGGGAGGGGACCGGGGAGCAGTTCTTC